The next 12 T cell receptor beta chains were all read from a single sample in a study of CD8+ T cells in alopecia areata. Extracted from the samples, RNA was reverse transcribed into cDNA to serve as the sequencing template. The data were produced by immunoSEQ multiplex PCR, yet TCRdb's version contains in-frame clones alone and is incomplete. The table shows about 130,000 clones, with more than 40% occurring only once. This specimen consisted of CD8+ T cells sorted from blood, obtained at week 0. The receptor set was obtained from a human donor with alopecia areata.

This clone came up a few times. This chain connects TRBV9 to TRBJ1-5, with D perhaps TRBD1 (5 bases). V lost 2 bases and J 3 bases, leaving 12 bases between the germline ends. The germline V gene encodes CDR1 SGDLS and CDR2 YYNGEE. This CDR3 spans 15 amino acids. The CDR3 sequence is CASSVSPGINQPQHF. The DNA for the CDR3 is TGTGCCAGCAGCGTTTCCCCAGGGATCAATCAGCCCCAGCATTTT.

The J gene is TRBJ2-7, the V gene TRBV6-5; the D gene is possibly TRBD1 (5 bases). The CDR3 has 15 amino acids. V lost 0 bases and J 6 bases, leaving 15 bases between the germline ends. CDR1 is MNHEY, CDR2 SVGAGI, per germline. The CDR3 region is CASSYSRGRVGEQYF. In nucleotides, the CDR3 is TGTGCCAGCAGTTACTCCCGCGGCAGGGTGGGCGAGCAGTACTTC.

The rearrangement uses TRBV6-5 and TRBJ1-1; D is undetermined. The CDR3 is 11 amino acids. Germline assignment: CDR1 MNHEY and CDR2 SVGAGI. With 6 bases removed from V and 7 bases from J, the gap between germline ends came to 9 bases. Here the CDR3 DNA reads TGTGCCAGCAGCTACGGTGTTGAAGCTTTCTTT. Its protein product is CASSYGVEAFF.

The genes are TRBV9 and TRBJ2-1, with unresolved D. The CDR3 totals 12 residues. Germline CDR1 SGDLS, CDR2 YYNGEE. Trimming pared 4 bases from V and 13 bases from J, leaving 15 bases between. CDR3 bases: TGTGCCAGCAGCCTAAGGAACCAGGACCAGTTCTTC. Translated: CASSLRNQDQFF.

This clone turned up a few times. This sequence joins TRBV13 and TRBJ1-1, with a tentative D call TRBD1 (5 bases). The germline V gene has CDR1 PRHDT and CDR2 FYEKMQ (reference sequence). The V and J ends lost 5 bases and 10 bases respectively, with 20 bases between them. The CDR3 totals 14 residues. The CDR3 region has the DNA TGTGCCAGCAGCATCGTCGGGGCGGGCAGATCAGCTTTCTTT. It is translated as CASSIVGAGRSAFF. Based on the CDR3 plus reference TRBV13 and TRBJ1-1, the full variable domain is AAGVIQSPRHLIKEKRETATLKCYPIPRHDTVYWYQQGPGQDPQFLISFYEKMQSDKGSIPDRFSAQQFSDYHSELNMSSLELGDSALYFCASSIVGAGRSAFFGQGTRLTVV.

A word on this clone: The same CDR3 is also encoded by other DNA sequences in this sample. The chain uses TRBV4-1 and TRBJ1-5; no clear D gene. Germline CDR1 MGHRA, CDR2 YSYEKL. Between the trimmed V and J ends, which lost 0 bases and 4 bases, there was a span of 4 bases. The CDR3 extends over 13 amino acids. This CDR3 is CASSQDRNQPQHF. The DNA for the CDR3 is TGCGCCAGCAGCCAAGACAGAAATCAGCCCCAGCATTTT.

This clone was detected a few times. The chain recombines TRBV7-2 with TRBJ2-5; 9 positions match TRBD1. Germline V CDR1 and CDR2: SGHTA, FQGNSA. V lost 3 bases, J lost 2 bases, and 4 bases stayed unmatched. The CDR3 runs to 15 residues. The CDR3: CASSFGQGIQETQYF. CDR3 bases: TGTGCCAGCAGCTTTGGACAGGGGATACAAGAGACCCAGTACTTC.

The chain couples TRBV9 to TRBJ2-4, with a weak D call TRBD2 (5 bases). Germline V gene data show CDR1 as SGDLS and CDR2 as YYNGEE. The CDR3 has 15 amino acids. V was shortened by 0 bases and J by 6 bases, with 13 bases between the two germline ends. The CDR3 DNA sequence: TGTGCCAGCAGCGTAGACGTCGGAGAGGGAAACATTCAGTACTTC. The encoded protein is CASSVDVGEGNIQYF.

The table lists this clone with a few counts. The V and J genes are TRBV27 and TRBJ2-2, with D hard to call. The CDR3 length is 14 residues. V was shortened by 5 bases and J by 2 bases, with 9 bases between the two germline ends. Germline lookup yields CDR1 MNHEY and CDR2 SMNVEV (reference sequence). The CDR3 sequence: CASSPGFNTGELFF. As DNA, the CDR3 is TGTGCCAGCAGTCCAGGTTTCAACACCGGGGAGCTGTTTTTT.

The CDR3 region is CASSAGYSPLHF. CDR3 DNA: TGTGCCAGCAGCGCGGGCTATTCACCCCTCCACTTT. The chain carries TRBV5-4 and TRBJ1-6; the D is unclear. This CDR3 has 12 residues. Germline V CDR1 and CDR2: SGHNT, YYREEE (reference sequence). The ends were cut back, 4 bases at V and 8 bases at J, with 7 bases in the middle.

The chain uses TRBV7-9 and TRBJ2-1, with no clear D. Trimming cost V 2 bases and J 5 bases, with 13 bases left between them. The CDR3 contains 15 residues. CDR1 is SEHNR and CDR2 is FQNEAQ in the germline V gene (reference sequence). CDR3 sequence reads: CASSLQVRVNNEQFF. The CDR3, as DNA: TGTGCCAGCAGCTTACAGGTCCGTGTGAACAATGAGCAGTTCTTC.

The chain carries TRBV7-9 and TRBJ1-2, with 10 bases fitting TRBD1. The CDR3 is 14 residues long. V shed 5 bases, J shed 6 bases, and the junction held 6 bases outside the gene matches. Looked up from germline, CDR1 is SEHNR and CDR2 is FQNEAQ (reference sequence). The DNA of the CDR3 is TGTGCCAGCAGCCTCCCCGGGACAGGGGATGGCTACACCTTC. Its translation: CASSLPGTGDGYTF.